This TCR beta chain is drawn from a study of shared clonotypes between healthy human individuals. Study summary: Those who served as donors were a couple of women and a few men between the ages of 18 and 49. Study results and caveats: Compared with memory subsets, naive subsets generally had larger estimated richness. The genetic and exposure-history diversity represented was limited by few donors.

With regard to this clone: Its specificity is unknown.

Assay: immunoSEQ multiplex PCR; the TCRdb copy retains only in-frame clones and omits some. The data show 2 million to 2.5 million clones, with under 95% seen just once and more than 0.35% held by the top ten. Germline V lookup: CDR1 MGHDK, CDR2 SYGVNS. Trimming at V came to 4 bases and at J to 2 bases, leaving 5 bases not matched to a gene. The CDR3 totals 16 residues. The sequence derives from a man aged 18 to 35 in good health. Some clones in this sample may be carry-over from other donors' samples. The sample was naive CD4+ T cells from PBMCs. The subset is: CD45RA+ positively selected. J is TRBJ2-7 and V is TRBV25-1; 13 positions match TRBD2. This CDR3 reads CASSGTSGSRTYEQYF. The CDR3, as DNA: TGTGCCAGCAGTGGGACTAGCGGGAGTCGAACCTACGAGCAGTACTTC.